This TCR beta chain originates from a study of human CD8 memory T cell subsets. Germline CDR1 reads DFQATT; CDR2 reads SNEGSKA (reference sequence). The CDR3 has 14 amino acids. Investigators built TCR beta libraries using UMI-labeled 5' RACE. Each CDR3 protein gets one entry in TCRdb, which reprocessed the 5' RACE reads and gives no DNA. The sample is made up of around 4,500 distinct CDR3 sequences, and the top ten hold less than 25% of it. The receptor comes from a human donor in good health. The sequencing sample was made of CD8+ T cells from PBMCs. V usage is TRBV20-1 and J usage is TRBJ2-7; TCRdb outputs TRBD2, but without DNA this stays unchecked. CDR3 residues: CSAREGEGYYEQYF.